This T cell receptor beta chain is drawn from a study of cytomegalovirus exposure and HLA in healthy donors. About the research overall: Genotyping showed roughly 86% of over 350 donors falling in the Caucasian-associated ancestry cluster.

Primers included in the PCR were 60 Vbeta and 13 Jbeta primers. Generated by immunoSEQ multiplex PCR, the TCRdb table keeps only in-frame clones and is missing some. The sample holds about 210,000 clones, around four fifths seen once. Study-wide results and limits: The classifier reportedly diagnosed cytomegalovirus status with high sensitivity and specificity.

Germline-derived CDR1 and CDR2 are SQVTM and ANQGSEA. V was cut by 2 bases and J by 1 base, with 10 bases left in between. The CDR3 runs to 14 residues. This clone was observed a few times. Its antigen remains unidentified. V usage is TRBV29-1 and J usage is TRBJ2-3; D might be TRBD2 (5 bases). Material for sequencing was PBMCs. The TCR was taken from a woman in her fifties or sixties in good health and CMV-seropositive. The CDR3 sequence: CSVERAAGTDTQYF. The CDR3 nucleotides read TGCAGCGTTGAAAGGGCAGCGGGCACAGATACGCAGTATTTT.